The 2 T cell receptor beta chains listed next were all sequenced from one sample in a study of blood T cell repertoires in COVID-19 (dated by TCRdb to 2019 to 2021). To prepare the library, the immunoSEQ multiplex PCR assay was applied. TCRdb stores this immuneACCESS table with in-frame sequences only. Part of the clones is absent; in the studies checked, under half of the shortfall reflects unresolved V genes, and no reason is known for the rest. This sample holds approximately 80,000 clones; over 75% were observed only once. The ten largest clones add up to around 9.5% of the sample. The sample taken for sequencing was peripheral blood. All receptors derive from a human donor in a cohort sampled during active COVID-19.

The J gene is TRBJ2-7, the V gene TRBV27, with 11 bases matching TRBD1. CDR1 and CDR2 (germline): MNHEY, SMNVEV (reference sequence). The CDR3 covers 16 residues. The V segment lost 0 bases and the J segment 5 bases; nucleotides outside the gene matches: 6. The CDR3 reads CASSLSPWTGGDEQYF. The CDR3 DNA follows: TGTGCCAGCAGTTTATCCCCCTGGACAGGGGGCGACGAGCAGTACTTC.

The rearrangement joins TRBV5-1 to TRBJ1-1; 7 nucleotides line up with TRBD1. This CDR3 spans 14 amino acids. Germline V gene lookup returns CDR1 SGHRS and CDR2 YFSETQ. V was pared by 2 bases and J by 2 bases, with 3 bases of the junction left unmatched. CDR3 DNA sequence: TGCGCCAGCAGCTTTCAGGGGGGTAACACTGAAGCTTTCTTT. This sequence encodes CASSFQGGNTEAFF.